This TCR beta chain is from a study of blood T cell repertoires in COVID-19. Study context: Samples representing acute and convalescent COVID-19 were sourced from the United States, Italy and Spain. The analysed material was cDNA or gDNA that came from T cells, B-cell-depleted T cells, or PBMCs.

Germline V gene data show CDR1 as SGDLS and CDR2 as YYNGEE. V gave up 2 bases and J gave up 4 bases, with 16 bases separating them. The CDR3 contains 16 residues. The authors' processing: Estimation of nucleated cell counts was performed using reference gene primer amplification. Produced via immunoSEQ multiplex PCR; TCRdb's table is partial and in-frame only. V, J and clone size are those of that table, while D and trimming were read from the DNA. The sample includes about 17,000 clones, around 82% of them seen just once. V is TRBV9 and J is TRBJ2-1; D gene uncertain. This clonotype originated in a man aged 60 to 69 with active or convalescent COVID-19. The specimen was peripheral blood. In nucleotides, the CDR3 is TGTGCCAGCAGCGTCGGGTCCGCACAACTTTACAATGAGCAGTTCTTC. Protein product: CASSVGSAQLYNEQFF.